This T cell receptor (beta chain) stems from a study of OX40 agonist ivuxolimab in advanced cancers. Between the trimmed V and J ends, which lost 0 bases and 2 bases, there was a span of 12 bases. Germline V lookup: CDR1 SGDLS, CDR2 YYNGEE. This CDR3 contains 15 residues. Assay used: immunoSEQ multiplex PCR; TCRdb lists only in-frame clones, some missing. Among tens of thousands of clones listed, about 83% were seen once. The source material was CD4+ or CD8+ T cells sorted from blood, sampled in a trial of the OX40 agonist ivuxolimab. J is TRBJ2-7 and V is TRBV9; D remains ambiguous. The origin of this receptor is an adult with an advanced solid tumor such as melanoma, head and neck, liver or kidney cancer. The CDR3: CASSVGAAPTYEQYF. As DNA, the CDR3 is TGTGCCAGCAGCGTAGGGGCAGCGCCTACCTACGAGCAGTACTTC.